The TCR beta chain under discussion was sequenced for a study of blood T cells in healthy people across ages. Next came a second PCR, run for about 6 to 11 cycles, which used a sample-barcoded 5' primer along with a J-beta primer mix. MiXCR, applied by TCRdb to the 5' RACE reads, yields one record per CDR3 protein. The sample yields more than 1,400,000 distinct CDR3 sequences, around two fifths seen once. The ends were cut back, 2 bases at V and 3 bases at J, with 11 bases in the middle. The germline V gene encodes CDR1 MNHNS and CDR2 SASEGT. The CDR3 covers 14 residues. This chain uses TRBV6-1 with TRBJ2-7; D remains unclear. Material: blood. This receptor was identified in a woman between 18 and 29 years old in good health. The CDR3 sequence: CASSESIVFYEQYF. CDR3 nucleotides: TGTGCCAGCAGTGAAAGTATCGTCTTCTACGAGCAGTACTTC.